Presented here are 25 T cell receptor beta chains from one specimen sequenced in a study of post-analysis software for immune sequencing data (dated by TCRdb to about 2015). Beyond this particular receptor, the publication reports: Patients showed significantly higher frequencies than controls for 4 or 5 TRBV segments, among them TRBV5-6, TRBV5-1 and TRBV20-1.

These receptors' antigens are unknown. To prepare the library, PCR was applied. The sequencer was an Illumina HiSeq 2500. Unique molecular identifiers were incorporated into TCR beta cDNA libraries to reduce PCR and sequencing biases. Using fastp at Q25 and MiXCR, TCRdb reprocessed the public reads and kept productive beta chains. When rows share a CDR3 protein, they turn into one entry using the most common DNA and genes. In all, the sample holds 350,000 to 500,000 distinct CDR3 sequences, and about 39% of those were seen once. The ten largest clonotypes hold about 7.6% of the sample. The sequenced material came from blood. These receptors were obtained from a girl between 2 and 10 years old with multiple sclerosis.

The rearrangement uses TRBV5-1 and TRBJ2-1; 10 nucleotides align to TRBD2. The trim removed 0 bases at V and 5 bases at J, leaving 5 bases unmatched. This CDR3 is 16 amino acids long. Germline V gene data show CDR1 as SGHRS and CDR2 as YFSETQ. The CDR3 here is CASSLDETSGHNEQFF. CDR3 DNA: TGCGCCAGCAGCTTGGATGAGACTAGCGGGCACAATGAGCAGTTCTTC.

Only a few counts were recorded for this clonotype. The rearrangement uses TRBV5-6 and TRBJ2-4, with D tentatively TRBD1 (5 bases). The end of the DNA fits TRBJ2-7 better, so the J call may be wrong. The CDR3 spans 11 residues. Germline assignment: CDR1 SGHDT and CDR2 YYEEEE. In DNA, the CDR3 is TGTGCCAGCAGCGGACAATACGAGCAGTACTTC. It yields the protein CASSGQYEQYF.

This CDR3 reads CASTGQGGYTF. CDR3 DNA sequence: TGTGCCAGCACAGGACAGGGTGGCTACACCTTC. The chain uses TRBV2 and TRBJ1-2, with TRBD1 identical over 8 bases. V lost 7 bases to trimming and J lost 7 bases; unmatched junction nucleotides: 2. The CDR3 has 11 residues. Germline CDR1 is SNHLY and CDR2 is FYNNEI.

V is TRBV5-4 and J is TRBJ2-7; TRBD1 matches at 9 bases. CDR3 length: 15 amino acids. From germline, CDR1 is SGHNT and CDR2 YYREEE (reference sequence). Trimming took 2 bases from V and 3 from J; bases not matched to a gene: 6. The DNA of the CDR3 is TGTGCCAGCAGCTTACCGGACAGGGGTCGCTACGAGCAGTACTTC. Translated: CASSLPDRGRYEQYF.

This clonotype was counted at least ten times. The rearrangement links TRBV12-3 or TRBV12-4 to TRBJ1-2; no firm D call. The V gene lost 3 bases and the J gene lost 8 bases, with 7 bases spanning the gap. There are 11 residues in the CDR3. CDR3 in amino acids: CASSLVSGYTF. DNA for the CDR3: TGTGCCAGCAGTTTGGTCAGCGGCTACACCTTC.

The V and J genes are TRBV6-5 and TRBJ2-4, with 11 nucleotides matching TRBD2. The end of the DNA fits TRBJ2-5 better, so the J call may be wrong. Germline lookup yields CDR1 MNHEY and CDR2 SVGAGI. The CDR3 contains 16 residues. The CDR3: CASSYAGLAVPETQYF. The CDR3 nucleotides are TGTGCCAGCAGTTACGCGGGACTAGCGGTTCCTGAGACCCAGTACTTC.

This clonotype has only a few counts. The J gene is TRBJ2-1, the V gene TRBV28, with TRBD1 identical over 9 bases. With 2 bases clipped from V and 7 bases from J, the junction kept 9 bases outside the gene matches. CDR3 length: 16 residues. Germline CDR1 reads MDHEN; CDR2 reads SYDVKM. CDR3: CASSLPPGQGTNEQFF. For the CDR3, the DNA is TGTGCCAGCAGTTTACCTCCGGGACAGGGCACGAATGAGCAGTTCTTC.

J is TRBJ1-1 and V is TRBV7-6; D remains unclear. Trimming took 4 bases from V and 1 from J, leaving 10 bases between them. The CDR3 sequence is 14 residues long. Germline V CDR1 and CDR2: SGHVS, FNYEAQ. The CDR3 DNA sequence: TGTGCCAGCAGCTCCTCTCTGTGGAACACTGAAGCTTTCTTT. Residues: CASSSSLWNTEAFF.

This clonotype appeared a single time. The chain recombines TRBV2 with TRBJ2-7, with 10 nucleotides matching TRBD2. Germline CDR1 is SNHLY and CDR2 is FYNNEI. V lost 7 bases, J lost 5 bases, and 2 bases stayed unmatched. The CDR3 sequence is 12 residues long. CDR3 sequence reads: CASKGLAHEQYF. CDR3 in DNA: TGTGCCAGCAAGGGACTAGCGCACGAGCAGTACTTC.

This clonotype was detected only a few times. The J gene is TRBJ2-7, the V gene TRBV29-1; no clear D gene. In germline, CDR1 is SQVTM, CDR2 ANQGSEA. The CDR3 extends over 10 amino acids. CDR3 sequence (DNA): TGCAGTGCAGGCGACTACGAGCAGTACTTC. The encoded protein is CSAGDYEQYF.

The gene calls are TRBV7-3 and TRBJ2-7; the D gene is possibly TRBD2 (5 bases). The V gene lost 1 base and the J gene lost 2 bases, with 12 bases spanning the gap. CDR1 and CDR2 from the germline V gene are SGHTA and FQGTGA. The CDR3 sequence is 15 residues long. The CDR3 DNA is TGTGCCAGCAGCTTAATGGGAAGCGGAACCTACGAGCAGTACTTC. Its protein is CASSLMGSGTYEQYF.

This chain links TRBV29-1 with TRBJ1-1, with a possible D match to TRBD1 (6 bases). CDR1 is SQVTM and CDR2 is ANQGSEA in the germline V gene. The CDR3 has 16 residues. The germline V and J ends were trimmed by 4 bases and 1 base, with 19 bases remaining between them. As DNA, the CDR3 is TGCAGCGTTGTAAGATGGGGGGCCGACCAGAACACTGAAGCTTTCTTT. Protein: CSVVRWGADQNTEAFF.

The rearrangement uses TRBV5-1 and TRBJ1-1; D is perhaps TRBD1 (5 bases). The CDR3 runs 15 residues. The germline CDR1 and CDR2 sequences are SGHRS and YFSETQ. Trimming removed 4 bases from V and 7 bases from J, with 20 bases in between. In DNA, the CDR3 is TGCGCCAGCAGCCCGGCGGACATGCGGTCGATTGAAGCTTTCTTT. Translation: CASSPADMRSIEAFF.

The rearrangement uses TRBV7-8 and TRBJ1-5, with D possibly being TRBD1 (5 bases). The germline V gene has CDR1 SGHVS and CDR2 FQNEAQ. CDR3 length: 18 residues. Trimming removed 1 base at V and 4 bases at J, with 20 bases between. CDR3 residues: CASSLVVGDPFQNQPQHF. CDR3 in DNA: TGTGCCAGCAGCTTAGTGGTGGGGGACCCCTTCCAAAATCAGCCCCAGCATTTT.

This clonotype occurred a few times. This chain uses TRBV3-1 with TRBJ2-4; no firm D call. Trimming shortened V by 1 base and J by 0 bases, and 7 bases separated the two germline ends. Germline assignment: CDR1 LGHDT and CDR2 YNNKEL (reference sequence). The CDR3 covers 15 residues. The CDR3 DNA follows: TGTGCCAGCAGCCAAGCTACGTTAGCCAAAAACATTCAGTACTTC. Residues: CASSQATLAKNIQYF.

The chain uses TRBV20-1 and TRBJ2-3, with 9 bases lining up with TRBD2. Germline-derived CDR1 and CDR2 are DFQATT and SNEGSKA (reference sequence). The J segment lost 2 bases and the V segment lost 3 bases, leaving 12 bases of the junction unmatched. The CDR3 contains 17 residues. In DNA, the CDR3 is TGCAGTGCTAGCCCCCGTAGGGCGGGAGGGACCACAGATACGCAGTATTTT. This translates into CSASPRRAGGTTDTQYF.

This clonotype has a count of ten or more. This chain joins TRBV29-1 and TRBJ2-1; D remains ambiguous. CDR1 and CDR2 from the germline V gene are SQVTM and ANQGSEA. V lost 4 bases, J lost 0 bases, and 10 bases lay in between. The CDR3 has 14 amino acids. CDR3 DNA: TGCAGCGTTGTGATACAGAGCTCCTACAATGAGCAGTTCTTC. Residues: CSVVIQSSYNEQFF.

There are a few counts of this clonotype. The chain joins TRBV5-1 to TRBJ2-1, with D perhaps matching TRBD1 (5 bases). Germline assignment: CDR1 SGHRS and CDR2 YFSETQ. The CDR3 contains 15 residues. The ends were cut back, 4 bases at V and 2 bases at J, with 13 bases in the middle. The DNA of the CDR3 is TGCGCCAGCAGCCAAATAGACAGTACCTACAATGAGCAGTTCTTC. Its translation: CASSQIDSTYNEQFF.

The V and J genes are TRBV7-2 and TRBJ2-3, with D perhaps TRBD2 (6 bases). Germline V gives CDR1 SGHTA, CDR2 FQGNSA. Trimming shortened V by 2 bases and J by 0 bases, and 9 bases separated the two germline ends. The CDR3 is made up of 15 amino acids. The CDR3 here is CASSLNGGSTDTQYF. In DNA form, the CDR3 reads TGTGCCAGCAGCTTAAACGGGGGTAGCACAGATACGCAGTATTTT.

The chain is built from TRBV12-3 or TRBV12-4 and TRBJ2-1, with D maybe TRBD2 (5 bases). Trimming took 5 bases from V and 2 from J, leaving 10 bases between them. This CDR3 comprises 14 residues. CDR3 loop: CASSQRRTYNEQFF. The CDR3 DNA reads as TGTGCCAGCAGTCAGCGGCGGACCTACAATGAGCAGTTCTTC.

The sample holds a few counts of this clonotype. The chain combines TRBV28 with TRBJ1-2, with D hard to call. V was pared by 1 base and J by 3 bases, with 6 bases between. Germline V CDR1 and CDR2: MDHEN, SYDVKM. The CDR3 is 13 residues long. The CDR3 spells CASSLYPHYGYTF. Written as DNA, the CDR3 is TGTGCCAGCAGTTTATATCCCCACTATGGCTACACCTTC.

The V call is TRBV20-1, the J call TRBJ2-1; 9 positions match TRBD2. This CDR3 has 15 residues. J lost 3 bases, V lost 6 bases, and 9 bases had no gene match. Per germline, CDR1 DFQATT and CDR2 SNEGSKA (reference sequence). This CDR3 reads CSAQRRGGDYNEQFF. Written as DNA, the CDR3 is TGCAGTGCCCAAAGGCGCGGGGGGGACTACAATGAGCAGTTCTTC.

On this clonotype: One junction end does not reproduce the germline sequence, and a read error may be involved. The chain employs TRBV28 and TRBJ1-4; perhaps TRBD1 as D (6 bases). This CDR3 region has 15 residues. The germline gives CDR1 MDHEN, CDR2 SYDVKM. CDR3 sequence (DNA): TGTGTCAGCAGTTCCAGGGGCCGAAATAATGAAAAACTGTTTTTT. Translation: CVSSSRGRNNEKLFF.

The chain carries TRBV29-1 and TRBJ2-4, with TRBD1 matching 12 bases. CDR1 and CDR2 from the germline V gene are SQVTM and ANQGSEA. V lost 3 bases, J lost 13 bases, and 7 bases stayed unmatched. The CDR3 runs to 13 residues. CDR3 bases: TGCAGCGTTGACCCAGGGACAGGGGGCGCCCAGTACTTC. Translated: CSVDPGTGGAQYF.

The chain recombines TRBV5-5 with TRBJ2-3; D is unclear. This CDR3 comprises 15 residues. Per the germline V gene, CDR1 is SGHKS and CDR2 is YYEKEE (reference sequence). V lost 4 bases and J lost 1, with 13 bases in between. CDR3 sequence: CASSHYVEGTDTQYF. DNA of the CDR3: TGTGCCAGCAGCCACTACGTAGAGGGCACAGATACGCAGTATTTT. The full variable domain, completed using reference TRBV5-5 and TRBJ2-3, is DAGVTQSPTHLIKTRGQQVTLRCSPISGHKSVSWYQQVLGQGPQFIFQYYEKEERGRGNFPDRFSARQFPNYSSELNVNALLLGDSALYLCASSHYVEGTDTQYFGPGTRLTVL.